One sample yielded the 18 T cell receptor beta chains listed below, sequenced in a study of early T cells in non-severe SARS-CoV-2 infection. TCRdb passed the 5' RACE reads through MiXCR, listing each CDR3 protein once. The sample consists of 20,000 to 30,000 distinct CDR3 sequences, approximately 6% of them appearing once. The sequencing input was whole blood. These TCRs come from an adult who was a healthcare worker with PCR-confirmed SARS-CoV-2 infection or an uninfected control (not recorded which).

Many counts were recorded for this clonotype. The V gene is TRBV10-3, the J gene TRBJ1-1; 7 bases match TRBD1. The CDR3 has 14 residues. The junction had 2 bases not matched to a gene; V was cut back by 0 bases and J by 4 bases. Germline CDR1 ENHRY, CDR2 SYGVKD. The CDR3 DNA reads as TGTGCCATCAGTGAGTCGCAGGGGGGCACTGAAGCTTTCTTT. It is translated as CAISESQGGTEAFF.

In this sample, this clonotype is medium-sized. The chain is built from TRBV11-2 and TRBJ1-2; D is perhaps TRBD1 (6 bases). Germline loops: CDR1 SGHAT, CDR2 FQNNGV. The CDR3 is 14 amino acids. The V gene lost 5 bases and the J gene lost 8 bases, with 18 bases spanning the gap. The DNA of the CDR3 is TGTGCCAGCAGCCCCTTACAGGGCCGAGAAGGCTACACCTTC. Protein sequence: CASSPLQGREGYTF. The full variable domain, rest sourced from reference TRBV11-2 and TRBJ1-2, is EAGVAQSPRYKIIEKRQSVAFWCNPISGHATLYWYQQILGQGPKLLIQFQNNGVVDDSQLPKDRFSAERLKGVDSTLKIQPAKLEDSAVYLCASSPLQGREGYTFGSGTRLTVV.

This clonotype was seen ten or more times. V gene TRBV7-9 combines with J gene TRBJ2-5; possible D gene TRBD1, 8 bases. This CDR3 comprises 16 residues. CDR1 SEHNR and CDR2 FQNEAQ come from the germline V gene (reference sequence). V lost 5 bases and J lost 7, with 23 bases in between. The CDR3 sequence: CASSPLTGDERGTQYF. CDR3 nucleotide sequence: TGTGCCAGCAGCCCCCTGACAGGGGACGAGCGGGGGACCCAGTACTTC.

This clonotype was detected a few times. V usage is TRBV7-9 and J usage is TRBJ1-4; D is unresolved. The germline V and J ends were trimmed by 1 base and 9 bases, with 15 bases remaining between them. Germline values: CDR1 SEHNR, CDR2 FQNEAQ (reference sequence). This CDR3 comprises 15 residues. The CDR3 nucleotides are TGTGCCAGCAGCTTAGTCCAGCCCCTGCCCCAAAAACTGTTTTTT. Its translation is CASSLVQPLPQKLFF.

In this sample, this clonotype turned up a few times. This rearrangement joins TRBV2 to TRBJ2-5; D is ambiguous. The CDR3 covers 12 residues. Trimming stripped 4 bases from V and 5 bases from J, with 8 bases between. Germline assignment: CDR1 SNHLY and CDR2 FYNNEI. The chain's CDR3 is CASSVLGETQYF. CDR3 bases: TGTGCCAGCAGTGTGCTGGGGGAGACCCAGTACTTC.

This clonotype was counted many times. J is TRBJ2-5 and V is TRBV3-1, with 8 bases that match TRBD2. The CDR3 is 14 amino acids. Losses at the gene ends were 1 base for V and 4 bases for J; bases not matched to a gene: 2. Germline V gene lookup returns CDR1 LGHDT and CDR2 YNNKEL (reference sequence). CDR3 loop: CASSQGTSRETQYF. The CDR3 coding sequence is TGTGCCAGCAGCCAAGGGACTAGCAGAGAGACCCAGTACTTC.

This clonotype was seen a few times. The CDR3 DNA is TGTGCCAGCAGCTTAGAAGGATCCTCTGGAAACACCATATATTTT. Residues: CASSLEGSSGNTIYF. The chain couples TRBV11-2 to TRBJ1-3; no definite D call. Germline V gene lookup returns CDR1 SGHAT and CDR2 FQNNGV. Trimming shortened V by 0 bases and J by 0 bases, and 6 bases separated the two germline ends. The CDR3 runs to 15 residues.

This clonotype came up a few times. The V and J genes are TRBV29-1 and TRBJ2-2; no firm D call. This CDR3 is 12 amino acids long. V gave up 6 bases and J gave up 4 bases, with 9 bases separating them. Germline CDR1 reads SQVTM; CDR2 reads ANQGSEA. This chain's CDR3 is CSVKWGTGELFF. CDR3 in DNA: TGCAGCGTGAAGTGGGGCACCGGGGAGCTGTTTTTT.

The genes are TRBV6-6 and TRBJ2-7, with no clear D. V was pared by 0 bases and J by 3 bases, with 9 bases between. This CDR3 is 14 amino acids long. The V gene's germline CDR1 is MNHNY and CDR2 SVGAGI (reference sequence). CDR3 nucleotides: TGTGCCAGCAGTTACTCCCAGGTCGTCTACGAGCAGTACTTC. Protein product: CASSYSQVVYEQYF.

V usage is TRBV12-3 or TRBV12-4 and J usage is TRBJ2-1, with a weak D call TRBD2 (6 bases). Trimming removed 6 bases from V and 9 bases from J, with 12 bases in between. The CDR3 loop spans 12 amino acids. The CDR3 here is CASSAGGFEQFF. The CDR3 DNA follows: TGTGCCAGCAGCGCTGGGGGGTTTGAGCAGTTCTTC.

The table lists this clonotype with a few counts. In DNA, the CDR3 is TGTGCCAGCAGCTTAGCGGAACTTAGAACCCAAGAGACCCAGTACTTC. Translated: CASSLAELRTQETQYF. The rearrangement joins TRBV7-6 to TRBJ2-5; no firm D call. V was clipped by 0 bases and J by 1 base, with 12 bases between them. This CDR3 contains 16 residues. Germline CDR1 and CDR2: SGHVS and FNYEAQ.

This clonotype has a count of ten or more. V usage is TRBV11-2 and J usage is TRBJ2-6; D is undetermined. Germline V gene data show CDR1 as SGHAT and CDR2 as FQNNGV. Trimming shortened V by 0 bases and J by 2 bases, and 2 bases separated the two germline ends. The CDR3 runs 14 residues. CDR3 in amino acids: CASSLDTGANVLTF. CDR3 in DNA: TGTGCCAGCAGCTTAGACACTGGGGCCAACGTCCTGACTTTC.

This clonotype was seen at least ten times. The chain recombines TRBV29-1 with TRBJ2-7; 8 bases fit TRBD1. The V gene end was trimmed by 6 bases and the J gene end by 3 bases; junction bases not matched to a gene: 7. This CDR3 contains 13 residues. Germline CDR1 and CDR2: SQVTM and ANQGSEA. The CDR3 coding sequence is TGCAGCGTCAAGGGACAGGCCCTCTACGAGCAGTACTTC. It translates to CSVKGQALYEQYF.

This clonotype was found a few times. The genes are TRBV3-1 and TRBJ2-7, with D unresolved. Germline V lookup: CDR1 LGHDT, CDR2 YNNKEL (reference sequence). V shed 4 bases and J shed 0 bases, with 16 bases lying between them. The CDR3 sequence is 16 residues long. The CDR3 here is CASSPTQSMGSYEQYF. CDR3 nucleotide sequence: TGTGCCAGCAGCCCAACACAATCCATGGGCTCCTACGAGCAGTACTTC.

At least ten counts were recorded for this clonotype. J is TRBJ1-2 and V is TRBV7-9; D gene uncertain. The CDR3 loop spans 12 amino acids. Trimming pared 5 bases from V and 9 bases from J, leaving 13 bases between. The germline V gene has CDR1 SEHNR and CDR2 FQNEAQ (reference sequence). Here the CDR3 DNA reads TGTGCCAGCAGCCTCTCATCTTTGAGCTACACCTTC. Amino acids: CASSLSSLSYTF.

This clonotype was seen at least ten times. The rearrangement uses TRBV19 and TRBJ2-6, with 7 bases that match TRBD1. Germline V CDR1 and CDR2: LNHDA, SQIVND (reference sequence). After removal of 4 bases from V and 2 bases from J, the junction contained 8 bases not matched to a gene. This CDR3 spans 17 amino acids. As DNA, the CDR3 is TGTGCCAGTAGTACCCTCAGAGGGGGCACTGGGGCCAACGTCCTGACTTTC. It codes for CASSTLRGGTGANVLTF.

This clonotype was detected many times. V is TRBV5-6 and J is TRBJ2-3; possible D gene TRBD1, 5 bases. Germline values: CDR1 SGHDT, CDR2 YYEEEE. The CDR3 is made up of 14 amino acids. Trimming removed 1 base from V and 4 bases from J, with 10 bases in between. In nucleotides, the CDR3 is TGTGCCAGCAGCTTGAGGGAAGGGGCAGATACGCAGTATTTT. Its protein product is CASSLREGADTQYF.

The rearrangement joins TRBV28 to TRBJ2-7; TRBD2 might be the D (6 bases). V lost 2 bases to trimming and J lost 2 bases, with 16 bases between them. There are 16 residues in the CDR3. In germline, CDR1 is MDHEN, CDR2 SYDVKM. The DNA of the CDR3 is TGTGCCAGCAGTTTAGGCGGGGTTTTGGGAGCCTACGAGCAGTACTTC. Translation gives CASSLGGVLGAYEQYF.